This paragraph reports one T cell receptor (beta chain). This clonotype was recorded many times. Its antigen is still unknown. The record has no base qualities; no much larger clone is one base away. Receptors were amplified or captured by 5' RACE. Sequencing was performed on a NextSeq 500. Unique molecular identifiers were attached to individual cDNA molecules in the TCR library protocol so that sequencing error and PCR bias could be corrected. Sequencing covered both TCR alpha and beta chains, and within each sample the abundances of alpha and beta sequences were tightly co-correlated. On the study's bioinformatics: Decombinator V4 was used to annotate TCR sequences for V gene, J gene and CDR3. Expanded TCRs were defined as changing significantly between any two time points under a Poisson model with p below 0.0001. TCR abundances were normalised to the total number of TCRs sequenced per sample and were expressed as counts per million. TRAV1-2 paired with TRAJ12, TRAJ20 or TRAJ33 defined MAIT TCRs, while TRAV10 paired with TRAJ18 defined iNKT TCRs. VDJdb, accessed on 1 November 2021, was searched for TCRs annotated for CMV, EBV and SARS-CoV-2, and TCRs annotated for more than one antigen were excluded. Clones were called with MiXCR by TCRdb after fastp trimmed the public reads at Q25, and only in-frame beta chains were retained. Records with the same CDR3 protein are collapsed into one entry carrying the most frequent genes and DNA. For this entry, the V and J calls and clone size follow TCRdb and not the study's own pipeline. The sample profile shows roughly 68,000 distinct CDR3 sequences; less than 5% of them were found once. The ten largest make up roughly 5% of the sample.

This sample was included in a study of early T cells in non-severe SARS-CoV-2 infection (dated by TCRdb to about 2021). Broadly, across the study: Bulk RNA from unsorted whole blood was used for TCR sequencing, so alpha and beta chains could not be paired. The study at large found these results: VDJdb matching was skewed toward anti-spike CD8 responses, so virus-specific expansions were likely underestimated and private and CD4 specificities were missed.

From the cysteine up to the phenylalanine, the CDR3 has a length of 12 residues. Only CDR3 DNA remains: 36 bases, in frame from the first base. V is reduced by 1 base and J by 7 bases, leaving a spacing of 5 bases between them. The CDR1 and CDR2 encoded by the germline V gene (reference sequence) are SEHNR and FQNEAQ. This was a case-control study nested in a cohort of healthcare workers in London, UK, who had nasopharyngeal swab PCR tests and blood samples taken every week. Healthcare workers were recruited during the week of the UK lockdown, between 23 and 31 March 2020, and followed weekly for up to about 16 weeks.

This receptor was obtained from an adult who was a healthcare worker with PCR-confirmed SARS-CoV-2 infection or an uninfected control (not recorded which). The sample taken for sequencing was whole blood. Recombination connected TRBV7-9 to TRBJ1-5; the D segment cannot be called with confidence. In nucleotides, the sequence is TGTGCCAGCAGCTTAGAGGACCAGCCCCAGCATTTT. Translated, this gives CASSLEDQPQHF.